This T cell receptor beta chain was obtained from a study of T cells in Graves' hyperthyroidism and ophthalmopathy. In making diagnoses, clinical symptoms, serum thyroxine and TRAb, thyroid ultrasound and orbital computed tomography were all used. The investigators amplified TCR beta CDR3 regions from RNA transcripts. Researchers ran a first-round RT-PCR on the TCR CDR3 using the HTBI primer set. TCRdb fed the multiplex PCR reads into MiXCR, producing one record per CDR3 protein. The table lists around 250,000 distinct CDR3 sequences, roughly 15% of them singletons. CDR3 size: 15 residues. The germline V gene encodes CDR1 MNHEY and CDR2 SMNVEV (reference sequence). After removal of 7 bases from V and 2 bases from J, the junction contained 6 bases not matched to a gene.

Specimen: blood. This TCR derives from a woman between 40 and 50 years old with Graves' hyperthyroidism that later progressed to Graves' ophthalmopathy. This chain links TRBV27 with TRBJ2-3; 10 bases line up with TRBD1. The CDR3 DNA reads as TGTGCCAGCACCTTGGGACAGGGGCACACAGATACGCAGTATTTT. As protein: CASTLGQGHTDTQYF.